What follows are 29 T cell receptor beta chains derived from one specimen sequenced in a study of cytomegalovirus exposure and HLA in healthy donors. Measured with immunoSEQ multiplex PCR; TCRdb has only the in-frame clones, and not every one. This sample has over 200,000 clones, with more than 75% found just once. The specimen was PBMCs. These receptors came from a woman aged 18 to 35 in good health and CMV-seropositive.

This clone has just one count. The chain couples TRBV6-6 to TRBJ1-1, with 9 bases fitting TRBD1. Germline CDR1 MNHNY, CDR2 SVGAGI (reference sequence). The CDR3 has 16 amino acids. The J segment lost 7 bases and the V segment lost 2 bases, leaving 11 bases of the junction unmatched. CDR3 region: CASSYHLRTGDYEAFF. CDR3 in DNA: TGTGCCAGCAGTTACCACCTGAGGACAGGGGATTATGAAGCTTTCTTT.

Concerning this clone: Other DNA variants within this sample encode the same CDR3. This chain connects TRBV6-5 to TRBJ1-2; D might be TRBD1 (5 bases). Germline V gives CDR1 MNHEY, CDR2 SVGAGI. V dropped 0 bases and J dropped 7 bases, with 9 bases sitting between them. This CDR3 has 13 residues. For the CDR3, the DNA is TGTGCCAGCAGTTACTCGGGCGGGGGTGGCTACACCTTC. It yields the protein CASSYSGGGGYTF.

The CDR3 DNA is TGTGCCAGTAGTCCTGACTTGGGGGCCGAGCAGTACTTC. This sequence encodes CASSPDLGAEQYF. J is TRBJ2-7 and V is TRBV19, with D maybe TRBD1 (6 bases). Trimming removed 5 bases from V and 6 bases from J, with 14 bases in between. The CDR3 sequence is 13 residues long. Germline V gives CDR1 LNHDA, CDR2 SQIVND (reference sequence).

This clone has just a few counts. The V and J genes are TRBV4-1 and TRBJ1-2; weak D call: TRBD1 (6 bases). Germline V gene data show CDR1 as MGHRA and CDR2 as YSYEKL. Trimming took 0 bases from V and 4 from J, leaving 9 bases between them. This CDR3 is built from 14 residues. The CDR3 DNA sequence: TGCGCCAGCAGCCAAGACCAGGGGCGCTATGGCTACACCTTC. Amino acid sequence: CASSQDQGRYGYTF.

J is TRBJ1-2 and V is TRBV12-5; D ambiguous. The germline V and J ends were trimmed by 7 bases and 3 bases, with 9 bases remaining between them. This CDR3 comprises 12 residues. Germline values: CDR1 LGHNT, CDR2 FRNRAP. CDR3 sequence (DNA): TGTGCTAGTGCTCCAGATCACTATGGCTACACCTTC. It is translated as CASAPDHYGYTF.

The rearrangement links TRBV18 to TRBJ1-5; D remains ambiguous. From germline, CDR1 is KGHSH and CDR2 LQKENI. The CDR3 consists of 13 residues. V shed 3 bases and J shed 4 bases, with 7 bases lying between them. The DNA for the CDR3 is TGTGCCAGCTCACCTAGCGAGAATCAGCCCCAGCATTTT. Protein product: CASSPSENQPQHF.

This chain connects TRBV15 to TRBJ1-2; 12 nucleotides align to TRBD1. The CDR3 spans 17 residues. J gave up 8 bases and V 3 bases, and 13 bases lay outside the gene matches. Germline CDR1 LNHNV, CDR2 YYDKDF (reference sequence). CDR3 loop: CATSRGPGTGGGQGYTF. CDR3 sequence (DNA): TGTGCCACCAGCAGGGGTCCCGGGACAGGGGGCGGACAGGGCTACACCTTC.

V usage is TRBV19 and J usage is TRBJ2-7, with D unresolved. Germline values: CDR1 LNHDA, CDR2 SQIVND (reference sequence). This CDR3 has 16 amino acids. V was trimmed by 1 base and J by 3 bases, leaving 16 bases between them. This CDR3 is CASSIGRNQLGYEQYF. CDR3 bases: TGTGCCAGTAGTATAGGGCGGAACCAGTTAGGCTACGAGCAGTACTTC.

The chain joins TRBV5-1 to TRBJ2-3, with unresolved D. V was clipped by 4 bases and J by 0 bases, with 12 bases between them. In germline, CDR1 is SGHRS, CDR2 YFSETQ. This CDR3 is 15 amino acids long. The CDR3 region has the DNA TGCGCCAGCAGCCCCTACGGTGGTAGCACAGATACGCAGTATTTT. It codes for CASSPYGGSTDTQYF.

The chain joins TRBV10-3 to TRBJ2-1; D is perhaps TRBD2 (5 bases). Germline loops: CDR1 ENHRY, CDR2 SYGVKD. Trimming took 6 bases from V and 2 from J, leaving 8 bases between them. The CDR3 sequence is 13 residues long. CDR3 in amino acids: CAIRPGTYNEQFF. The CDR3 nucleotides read TGTGCCATCAGACCGGGAACCTACAATGAGCAGTTCTTC.

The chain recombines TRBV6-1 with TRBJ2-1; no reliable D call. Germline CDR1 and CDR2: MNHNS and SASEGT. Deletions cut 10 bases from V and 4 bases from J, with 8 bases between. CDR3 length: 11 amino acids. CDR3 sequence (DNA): TGTGCCACCGAGAATTACAATGAGCAGTTCTTC. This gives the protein CATENYNEQFF.

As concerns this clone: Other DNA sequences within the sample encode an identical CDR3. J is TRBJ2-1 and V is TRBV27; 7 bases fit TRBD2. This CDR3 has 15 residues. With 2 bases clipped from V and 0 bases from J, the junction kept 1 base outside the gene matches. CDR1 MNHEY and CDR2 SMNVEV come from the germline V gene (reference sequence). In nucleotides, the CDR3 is TGTGCCAGCAGTTTAGGCGGGAGCTCCTACAATGAGCAGTTCTTC. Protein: CASSLGGSSYNEQFF.

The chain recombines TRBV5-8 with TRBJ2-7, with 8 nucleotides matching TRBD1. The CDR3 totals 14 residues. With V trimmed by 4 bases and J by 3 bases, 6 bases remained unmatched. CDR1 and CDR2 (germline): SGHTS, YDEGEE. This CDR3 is CASSGDRGIYEQYF. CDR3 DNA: TGTGCCAGCAGCGGCGACAGGGGCATCTACGAGCAGTACTTC.

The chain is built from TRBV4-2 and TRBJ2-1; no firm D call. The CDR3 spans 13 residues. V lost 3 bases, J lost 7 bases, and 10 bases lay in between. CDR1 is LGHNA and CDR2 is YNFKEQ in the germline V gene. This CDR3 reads CASSQILENEQFF. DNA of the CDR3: TGTGCCAGCAGCCAGATACTGGAGAATGAGCAGTTCTTC.

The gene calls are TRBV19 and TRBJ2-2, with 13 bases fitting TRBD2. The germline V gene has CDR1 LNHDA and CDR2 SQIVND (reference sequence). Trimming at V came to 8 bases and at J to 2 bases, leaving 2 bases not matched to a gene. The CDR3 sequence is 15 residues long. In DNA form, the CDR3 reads TGTGCCAGTCGGACTAGCGGGAGTAACACCGGGGAGCTGTTTTTT. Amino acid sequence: CASRTSGSNTGELFF.

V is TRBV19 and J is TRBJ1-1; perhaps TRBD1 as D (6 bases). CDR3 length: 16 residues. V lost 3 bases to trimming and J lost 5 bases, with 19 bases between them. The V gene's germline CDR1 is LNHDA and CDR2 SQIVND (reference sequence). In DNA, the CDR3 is TGTGCCAGTAGTATCCCGATACAGGGAGTTAAGACTGAAGCTTTCTTT. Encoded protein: CASSIPIQGVKTEAFF.

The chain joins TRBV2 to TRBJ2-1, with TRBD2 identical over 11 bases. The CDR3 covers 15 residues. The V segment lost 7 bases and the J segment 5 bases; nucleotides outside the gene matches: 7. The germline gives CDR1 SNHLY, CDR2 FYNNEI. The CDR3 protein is CASNRLAGTDNEQFF. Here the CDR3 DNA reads TGTGCCAGCAACAGACTAGCGGGAACCGACAATGAGCAGTTCTTC.

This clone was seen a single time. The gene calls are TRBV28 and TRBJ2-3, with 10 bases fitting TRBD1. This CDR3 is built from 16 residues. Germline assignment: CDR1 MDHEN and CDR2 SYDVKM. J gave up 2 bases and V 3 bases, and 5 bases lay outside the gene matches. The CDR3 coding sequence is TGTGCCAGCAGTTTTGACAGGGGGCTATCCACAGATACGCAGTATTTT. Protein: CASSFDRGLSTDTQYF. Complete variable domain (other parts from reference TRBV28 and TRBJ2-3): DVKVTQSSRYLVKRTGEKVFLECVQDMDHENMFWYRQDPGLGLRLIYFSYDVKMKEKGDIPEGYSVSREKKERFSLILESASTNQTSMYLCASSFDRGLSTDTQYFGPGTRLTVL.

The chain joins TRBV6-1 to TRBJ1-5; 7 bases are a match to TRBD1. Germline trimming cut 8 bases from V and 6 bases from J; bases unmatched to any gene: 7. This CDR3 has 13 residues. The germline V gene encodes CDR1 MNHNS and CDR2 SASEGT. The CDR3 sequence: CASRQGFFQPQHF. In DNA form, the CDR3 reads TGTGCCAGCCGACAGGGTTTTTTTCAGCCCCAGCATTTT.

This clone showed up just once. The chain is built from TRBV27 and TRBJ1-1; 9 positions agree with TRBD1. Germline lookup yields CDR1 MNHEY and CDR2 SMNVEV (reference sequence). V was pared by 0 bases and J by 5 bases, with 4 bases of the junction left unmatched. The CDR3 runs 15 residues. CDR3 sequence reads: CASSLSGQGRTEAFF. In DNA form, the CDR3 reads TGTGCCAGCAGTTTATCGGGACAGGGTCGGACTGAAGCTTTCTTT.

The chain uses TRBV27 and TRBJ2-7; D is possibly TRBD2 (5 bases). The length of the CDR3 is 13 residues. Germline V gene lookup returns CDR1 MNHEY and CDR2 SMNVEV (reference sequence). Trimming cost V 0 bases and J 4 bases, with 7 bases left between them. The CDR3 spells CASSLSRGYEQYF. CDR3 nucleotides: TGTGCCAGCAGTTTATCTCGGGGATACGAGCAGTACTTC.

The CDR3, as DNA: TGTGCCAGCTCCAACGCCAGGGTCCAGTCCTACGAGCAGTACTTC. Translating it yields CASSNARVQSYEQYF. The chain has TRBV2 and TRBJ2-7; possibly TRBD1 for D (5 bases). The ends were cut back, 8 bases at V and 1 base at J, with 18 bases in the middle. CDR3 length equals 15 residues. CDR1 and CDR2 from the germline V gene are SNHLY and FYNNEI. The variable domain in full, with the rest retrieved from reference TRBV2 and TRBJ2-7, is EPEVTQTPSHQVTQMGQEVILRCVPISNHLYFYWYRQILGQKVEFLVSFYNNEISEKSEIFDDQFSVERPDGSNFTLKIRSTKLEDSAMYFCASSNARVQSYEQYFGPGTRLTVT.

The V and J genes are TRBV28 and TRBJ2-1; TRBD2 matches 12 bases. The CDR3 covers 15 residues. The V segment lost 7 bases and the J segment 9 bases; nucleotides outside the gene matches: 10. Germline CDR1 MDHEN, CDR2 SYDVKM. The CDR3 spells CASTLTSGRGSEQFF. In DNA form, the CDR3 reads TGTGCCAGCACCCTGACTAGCGGGAGAGGTAGTGAGCAGTTCTTC.

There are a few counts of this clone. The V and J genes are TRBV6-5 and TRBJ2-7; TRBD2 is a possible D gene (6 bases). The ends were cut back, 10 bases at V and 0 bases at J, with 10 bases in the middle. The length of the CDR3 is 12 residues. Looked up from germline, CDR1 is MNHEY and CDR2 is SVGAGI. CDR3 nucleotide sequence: TGTGCCACCTTTAGCGGCTCCTACGAGCAGTACTTC. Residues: CATFSGSYEQYF.

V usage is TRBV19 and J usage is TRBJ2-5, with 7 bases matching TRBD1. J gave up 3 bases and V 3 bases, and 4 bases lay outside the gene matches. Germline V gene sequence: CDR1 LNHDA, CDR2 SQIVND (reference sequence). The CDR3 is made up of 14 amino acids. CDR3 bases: TGTGCCAGTAGTATCGGGCAGGGGGAAGAGACCCAGTACTTC. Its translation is CASSIGQGEETQYF. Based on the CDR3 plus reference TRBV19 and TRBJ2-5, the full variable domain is DGGITQSPKYLFRKEGQNVTLSCEQNLNHDAMYWYRQDPGQGLRLIYYSQIVNDFQKGDIAEGYSVSREKKESFPLTVTSAQKNPTAFYLCASSIGQGEETQYFGPGTRLLVL.

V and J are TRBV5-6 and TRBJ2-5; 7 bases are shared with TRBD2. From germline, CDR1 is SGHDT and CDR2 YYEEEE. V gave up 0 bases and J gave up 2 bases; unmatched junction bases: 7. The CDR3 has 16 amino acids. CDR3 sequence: CASSLVGGTPQETQYF. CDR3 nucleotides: TGTGCCAGCAGCTTGGTGGGGGGGACCCCGCAAGAGACCCAGTACTTC.

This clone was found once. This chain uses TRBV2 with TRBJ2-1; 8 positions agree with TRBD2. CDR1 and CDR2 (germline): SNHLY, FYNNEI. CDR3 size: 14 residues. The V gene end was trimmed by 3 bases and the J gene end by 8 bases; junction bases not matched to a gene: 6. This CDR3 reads CASSEERESDEQFF. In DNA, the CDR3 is TGTGCCAGCAGTGAGGAGCGGGAGTCGGATGAGCAGTTCTTC.

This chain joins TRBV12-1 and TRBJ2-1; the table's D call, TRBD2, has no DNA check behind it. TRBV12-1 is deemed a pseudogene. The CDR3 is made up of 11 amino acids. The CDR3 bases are TGTGCCAGCCGGTGCCGGGAAGAGCAGTTCTTC. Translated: CASRCREEQFF.

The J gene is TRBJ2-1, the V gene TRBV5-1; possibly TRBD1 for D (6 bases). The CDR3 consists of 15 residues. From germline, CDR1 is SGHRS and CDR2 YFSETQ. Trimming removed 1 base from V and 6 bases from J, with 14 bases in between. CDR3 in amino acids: CASSLQGRFGNEQFF. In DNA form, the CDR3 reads TGCGCCAGCAGCTTGCAGGGGCGCTTTGGCAATGAGCAGTTCTTC.